The next 18 T cell receptor beta chains were all read from a single sample in a study of high-grade serous ovarian cancer treatment subgroups. Repertoires were generated with immunoSEQ multiplex PCR, while TCRdb's copy carries only in-frame clones and drops some. The table has 19,000 or so clones, roughly four fifths seen once. Tumor tissue was taken before any definitive surgery or chemotherapy was given. Specimen: tumor tissue. Receptor source: a human donor with high-grade serous ovarian cancer.

This clone was picked up one time. This sequence joins TRBV4-1 and TRBJ1-2; weak D call: TRBD1 (5 bases). The germline V gene has CDR1 MGHRA and CDR2 YSYEKL. The CDR3 has 16 residues. Trimming left V 0 bases short and J 3 bases short, with 14 bases between. CDR3: CASSQDRGALYYGYTF. The CDR3 region has the DNA TGCGCCAGCAGCCAAGACAGAGGGGCCCTTTACTATGGCTACACCTTC.

V usage is TRBV18 and J usage is TRBJ1-1; no firm D call. CDR3 length: 13 residues. CDR1 is KGHSH, CDR2 LQKENI, per germline. V gave up 2 bases and J gave up 5 bases, with 9 bases separating them. The CDR3 DNA is TGTGCCAGCTCACCAGGGGATAGGACTGAAGCTTTCTTT. This sequence encodes CASSPGDRTEAFF. Full variable domain (missing parts from reference TRBV18 and TRBJ1-1): NAGVMQNPRHLVRRRGQEARLRCSPMKGHSHVYWYRQLPEEGLKFMVYLQKENIIDESGMPKERFSAEFPKEGPSILRIQQVVRGDSAAYFCASSPGDRTEAFFGQGTRLTVV.

The V call is TRBV6-4, the J call TRBJ2-7; D tentatively reads TRBD1 or TRBD2 (7 bases each). Per the germline V gene, CDR1 is MRHNA and CDR2 is SNTAGT. The CDR3 covers 16 residues. Trimming cost V 2 bases and J 3 bases, with 17 bases left between them. The CDR3 loop reads CASSDLGGTALYEQYF. The CDR3 DNA reads TGTGCCAGCAGTGACCTCGGGGGGACAGCCCTCTACGAGCAGTACTTC.

The rearrangement links TRBV7-9 to TRBJ2-1; 8 positions agree with TRBD2. Germline V gene data show CDR1 as SEHNR and CDR2 as FQNEAQ (reference sequence). The CDR3 runs to 15 residues. V was clipped by 7 bases and J by 3 bases; unmatched bases: 8. CDR3 sequence reads: CASTLAGSHYNEQFF. DNA for the CDR3: TGTGCCAGCACCCTAGCGGGCAGTCACTACAATGAGCAGTTCTTC.

The chain is built from TRBV5-6 and TRBJ2-7; weak D call: TRBD1 (5 bases). Germline loops: CDR1 SGHDT, CDR2 YYEEEE. V lost 0 bases and J 2 bases, leaving 9 bases between the germline ends. The CDR3 extends over 14 amino acids. The CDR3 DNA is TGTGCCAGCAGCTTGGCGCAGGGCCCCTACGAGCAGTACTTC. The encoded protein is CASSLAQGPYEQYF.

In this sample, this clone turned up a few times. Other DNA sequences within the sample encode an identical CDR3. The J gene is TRBJ1-5, the V gene TRBV30, with 8 positions matching TRBD1. The CDR3 has 14 residues. V trimming: 4 bases; J trimming: 12 bases; junction bases outside the gene matches: 14. Germline CDR1 is GTSNPN and CDR2 is SVGIG (reference sequence). CDR3 sequence reads: CAWTTGQVQSVQHF. Written as DNA, the CDR3 is TGTGCCTGGACCACGGGACAGGTACAATCGGTCCAGCATTTT.

The chain joins TRBV18 to TRBJ1-2; D may be TRBD1 (5 bases). The ends were cut back, 4 bases at V and 4 bases at J, with 13 bases in the middle. CDR1 is KGHSH, CDR2 LQKENI, per germline. The CDR3 contains 14 residues. The CDR3 protein is CASSHTGGGYGYTF. CDR3 nucleotides: TGTGCCAGCTCACATACGGGGGGTGGCTATGGCTACACCTTC.

The chain recombines TRBV5-1 with TRBJ1-2, with D perhaps TRBD1 (5 bases). Trimming cost V 6 bases and J 5 bases, with 17 bases left between them. From germline, CDR1 is SGHRS and CDR2 YFSETQ. This CDR3 is 14 amino acids long. CDR3 sequence: CASTLRGSGYGYTF. The CDR3 bases are TGCGCCAGCACCTTACGGGGGAGTGGTTATGGCTACACCTTC.

This clone came up once. The chain links TRBV6-1 to TRBJ2-1, with 9 nucleotides matching TRBD1. Germline V CDR1 and CDR2: MNHNS, SASEGT. The length of the CDR3 is 15 residues. J lost 10 bases, V lost 6 bases, and 13 bases had no gene match. The CDR3 here is CASSTSGTGNREQFF. In DNA, the CDR3 is TGTGCCAGCAGCACATCCGGGACAGGGAATCGGGAGCAGTTCTTC.

The chain recombines TRBV28 with TRBJ1-1; D is unclear. The CDR3 length is 14 residues. The V gene's germline CDR1 is MDHEN and CDR2 SYDVKM. Trimming removed 3 bases from V and 0 bases from J, with 8 bases in between. The chain's CDR3 is CASSFADLNTEAFF. For the CDR3, the DNA is TGTGCCAGCAGTTTTGCGGATTTGAACACTGAAGCTTTCTTT.

The rearrangement links TRBV7-8 to TRBJ1-5, with TRBD1 matching over 8 bases. Germline CDR1 reads SGHVS; CDR2 reads FQNEAQ. The length of the CDR3 is 17 residues. The junction had 8 bases not matched to a gene; V was cut back by 4 bases and J by 0 bases. CDR3 loop: CASSSGTGDYSNQPQHF. The CDR3 bases are TGTGCCAGCAGCTCCGGGACAGGAGACTATAGCAATCAGCCCCAGCATTTT.

The chain joins TRBV5-6 to TRBJ1-2, with 7 bases identical to TRBD1. After removal of 2 bases from V and 0 bases from J, the junction contained 1 base not matched to a gene. This CDR3 contains 14 residues. Germline V gene sequence: CDR1 SGHDT, CDR2 YYEEEE. CDR3 DNA sequence: TGTGCCAGCAGCTTACAGGGGACTAACTATGGCTACACCTTC. Translating gives CASSLQGTNYGYTF.

Only a few counts were recorded for this clone. The gene calls are TRBV11-1 and TRBJ2-7, with D maybe TRBD1 (6 bases). Per germline, CDR1 SGHAT and CDR2 FQDESV (reference sequence). V was pared by 3 bases and J by 4 bases, with 13 bases between. The CDR3 spans 14 residues. In DNA, the CDR3 is TGTGCCAGCAGCTTCGGCAGGGGTCGGTACGAGCAGTACTTC. This encodes CASSFGRGRYEQYF.

The V call is TRBV7-9, the J call TRBJ1-2; D remains ambiguous. Between the trimmed V and J ends, which lost 4 bases and 4 bases, there was a span of 19 bases. Germline V gives CDR1 SEHNR, CDR2 FQNEAQ (reference sequence). The CDR3 has 16 residues. The CDR3 loop is CASSSYRAQTRYGYTF. The CDR3 coding sequence is TGTGCCAGCAGCTCATACCGGGCCCAAACCCGCTATGGCTACACCTTC.

V gene TRBV19 combines with J gene TRBJ2-5; 10 nucleotides agree with TRBD2. CDR3 size: 15 residues. The germline V gene encodes CDR1 LNHDA and CDR2 SQIVND (reference sequence). The junction had 7 bases not matched to a gene; V was cut back by 5 bases and J by 4 bases. The CDR3 here is CASSYLAGVRETQYF. The DNA of the CDR3 is TGTGCCAGTAGTTACCTAGCGGGAGTACGAGAGACCCAGTACTTC.

This clone was picked up one time. The CDR3 DNA reads TGTGCCTGGAGTCAAGGGTATAGCAATCAGCCCCAGCATTTT. It encodes CAWSQGYSNQPQHF. The chain uses TRBV30 and TRBJ1-5; D is unresolved. The CDR3 is 14 amino acids. Trimming took off 2 bases at V and 0 bases at J, with 8 bases between the two ends. Germline-derived CDR1 and CDR2 are GTSNPN and SVGIG (reference sequence).

The genes are TRBV30 and TRBJ2-4; no clear D gene. This CDR3 is 11 amino acids long. With 3 bases removed from V and 6 bases from J, the gap between germline ends came to 6 bases. Per the germline V gene, CDR1 is GTSNPN and CDR2 is SVGIG (reference sequence). CDR3 residues: CAWSPGNIQYF. For the CDR3, the DNA is TGTGCCTGGAGCCCTGGAAACATTCAGTACTTC. The full variable domain, with the rest looked up from reference TRBV30 and TRBJ2-4, is SQTIHQWPATLVQPVGSPLSLECTVEGTSNPNLYWYRQAAGRGLQLLFYSVGIGQISSEVPQNLSASRPQDRQFILSSKKLLLSDSGFYLCAWSPGNIQYFGAGTRLSVL.

The chain couples TRBV11-1 to TRBJ2-4, with TRBD1 matching 7 bases. This CDR3 region has 13 residues. The germline V gene encodes CDR1 SGHAT and CDR2 FQDESV (reference sequence). The V and J ends lost 3 bases and 12 bases, in that order; junction bases with no gene match: 8. In nucleotides, the CDR3 is TGTGCCAGCAGCTTCAACAGGGGCCGGGATCAGTACTTC. Residues: CASSFNRGRDQYF.